This T cell receptor beta chain was captured in a study of T cells after yellow fever vaccination. The CDR3 sequence is 12 residues long. The germline CDR1 and CDR2 sequences are DFQATT and SNEGSKA (reference sequence). Study-level findings and limits: Researchers noted that a small share of clonotypes showed up in both CD4 and CD8 compartments. Abundant clonotypes from the bulk population could have been carried over as contaminants into FACS-sorted repertoires.

The sample holds many counts of this clonotype. What it recognizes is unknown. At one end the junction does not follow the germline gene, possibly because of a read error. A 5'RACE template-switching step, the method used to make TCR cDNA, added a universal primer site and UMIs. TCRdb reanalysed the 5' RACE reads using MiXCR and keeps one entry per CDR3 protein. There are some 250,000 distinct CDR3 sequences in the sample; around 3.5% occur only once, and 15% to 20% lies in the top ten. The source material was PBMCs, sampled 15 days after the yellow fever booster vaccination. The chain has TRBV20-1 and TRBJ1-1; D gene uncertain. This clonotype was sampled from a young man who received the YFV17D yellow fever vaccine. CDR3 sequence: CSASTEGVGLPF. The DNA for the CDR3 is TGCAGTGCTAGTACGGAGGGAGTAGGACTTCCCTTT.